The 19 T cell receptor beta chains below all came from one sample that was sequenced in a study of T cells in tumors and immune-related adverse events. Only in-frame clones appear in the TCRdb table, and some are missing; sequencing was by immunoSEQ multiplex PCR. The data hold roughly 10,000 clones, with about nine tenths observed a single time. Material: lymph node tissue, obtained from a patient treated with anti-PD-1 therapy. Source of these receptors: a female donor with metastatic renal cell carcinoma.

This rearrangement joins TRBV18 to TRBJ1-2; D remains ambiguous. The CDR3 is 16 amino acids. Trimming removed 0 bases from V and 0 bases from J, with 11 bases in between. Germline V CDR1 and CDR2: KGHSH, LQKENI. The DNA for the CDR3 is TGTGCCAGCTCACCACCATTCTCAAGAGCTAACTATGGCTACACCTTC. It yields the protein CASSPPFSRANYGYTF.

The chain employs TRBV4-2 and TRBJ1-1, with TRBD1 identical over 8 bases. From germline, CDR1 is LGHNA and CDR2 YNFKEQ. V was pared by 2 bases and J by 3 bases, with 8 bases of the junction left unmatched. The CDR3 is 16 amino acids. The CDR3 here is CASSQFSDRADTEAFF. The CDR3 DNA sequence: TGTGCCAGCAGCCAATTCTCGGACAGGGCTGACACTGAAGCTTTCTTT.

The CDR3: CASSELASGGDTQYF. CDR3 coding DNA: TGCGCCAGCAGTGAGCTGGCTAGCGGGGGAGATACGCAGTATTTT. V gene TRBV10-1 combines with J gene TRBJ2-3; 10 positions match TRBD2. Germline trimming cut 2 bases from V and 5 bases from J; bases unmatched to any gene: 4. Germline V gene sequence: CDR1 WNHNN, CDR2 SYGVQD (reference sequence). This CDR3 spans 15 amino acids.

V usage is TRBV5-1 and J usage is TRBJ1-3; D is uncertain. V lost 1 base and J lost 2, with 7 bases in between. From germline, CDR1 is SGHRS and CDR2 YFSETQ. The CDR3 length is 14 residues. In DNA, the CDR3 is TGCGCCAGCAGCTTGTCGGGAGCTGGAAACACCATATATTTT. It codes for CASSLSGAGNTIYF.

The rearrangement joins TRBV5-1 to TRBJ2-5, with TRBD1 matching over 8 bases. Germline V gene lookup returns CDR1 SGHRS and CDR2 YFSETQ. The V and J ends lost 4 bases and 5 bases, in that order; junction bases with no gene match: 10. The CDR3 has 15 amino acids. CDR3 protein: CASSPGTGPAETQYF. For the CDR3, the DNA is TGCGCCAGCAGCCCCGGGACAGGTCCGGCGGAGACCCAGTACTTC.

This rearrangement joins TRBV7-2 to TRBJ1-5; D is possibly TRBD1 (5 bases). Germline V gene data show CDR1 as SGHTA and CDR2 as FQGNSA. The V gene lost 0 bases and the J gene lost 5 bases, with 11 bases spanning the gap. There are 15 residues in the CDR3. The CDR3 loop reads CASSLAGGTYQPQHF. Here the CDR3 DNA reads TGTGCCAGCAGCTTAGCGGGGGGAACCTATCAGCCCCAGCATTTT. Full variable domain (outside the CDR3, taken from reference TRBV7-2 and TRBJ1-5): GAGVSQSPSNKVTEKGKDVELRCDPISGHTALYWYRQSLGQGLEFLIYFQGNSAPDKSGLPSDRFSAERTGGSVSTLTIQRTQQEDSAVYLCASSLAGGTYQPQHFGDGTRLSIL.

V gene TRBV29-1 combines with J gene TRBJ2-2; D unclear. The CDR3 loop spans 13 amino acids. V lost 3 bases and J 2 bases, leaving 7 bases between the germline ends. The germline CDR1 and CDR2 sequences are SQVTM and ANQGSEA. The CDR3: CSVDKGNTGELFF. The CDR3 DNA is TGCAGCGTTGACAAGGGCAACACCGGGGAGCTGTTTTTT.

This rearrangement joins TRBV18 to TRBJ2-5, with a possible D match to TRBD2 (6 bases). The CDR3 has 14 amino acids. Trimming stripped 3 bases from V and 5 bases from J, with 13 bases between. CDR1 is KGHSH and CDR2 is LQKENI in the germline V gene. The chain's CDR3 is CASSPPGEGETQYF. The CDR3 DNA sequence: TGTGCCAGCTCACCGCCGGGGGAAGGGGAGACCCAGTACTTC.

CDR3 residues: CASSFRSGGNNEQFF. CDR3 coding DNA: TGTGCCAGCAGCTTTCGGAGCGGGGGGAACAATGAGCAGTTCTTC. This sequence joins TRBV5-4 and TRBJ2-1; TRBD2 matches at 9 bases. V was pared by 2 bases and J by 5 bases, with 5 bases of the junction left unmatched. Germline values: CDR1 SGHNT, CDR2 YYREEE (reference sequence). CDR3 length: 15 amino acids.

CDR3 sequence: CASSFGQGAYTEAFF. The CDR3 DNA follows: TGTGCCAGCAGCTTTGGGCAGGGTGCGTACACTGAAGCTTTCTTT. The rearrangement links TRBV5-6 to TRBJ1-1; D is possibly TRBD1 (5 bases). CDR3 length equals 15 residues. Trimming took off 2 bases at V and 3 bases at J, with 14 bases between the two ends. Germline V gene sequence: CDR1 SGHDT, CDR2 YYEEEE.

CDR3 nucleotide sequence: TGTGCCAGCAGTGACAGGGCCTCCACAGATACGCAGTATTTT. Amino acid sequence: CASSDRASTDTQYF. V usage is TRBV6-1 and J usage is TRBJ2-3, with D possibly matching TRBD1 (5 bases). The germline V gene has CDR1 MNHNS and CDR2 SASEGT. V was trimmed by 3 bases and J by 2 bases, leaving 9 bases between them. CDR3 length: 14 amino acids.

The chain has TRBV7-9 and TRBJ2-2, with TRBD1 matching 8 bases. This CDR3 is built from 17 residues. CDR1 SEHNR and CDR2 FQNEAQ come from the germline V gene (reference sequence). Trimming cost V 5 bases and J 1 base; bases outside gene matches: 9. This chain's CDR3 is CASSPRQGRKNTGELFF. CDR3 coding DNA: TGTGCCAGCAGCCCCAGACAGGGGAGGAAGAACACCGGGGAGCTGTTTTTT.

V and J are TRBV30 and TRBJ1-5, with 7 bases that match TRBD1. Germline V lookup: CDR1 GTSNPN, CDR2 SVGIG (reference sequence). The CDR3 is 12 residues long. The J segment lost 2 bases and the V segment lost 5 bases, leaving 0 bases of the junction unmatched. Here the CDR3 reads CAWGTGNQPQHF. Here the CDR3 DNA reads TGTGCCTGGGGGACAGGCAATCAGCCCCAGCATTTT.

The chain has TRBV6-5 and TRBJ2-7; no clear D gene. V was trimmed by 4 bases and J by 3 bases, leaving 10 bases between them. Germline assignment: CDR1 MNHEY and CDR2 SVGAGI. The CDR3 length is 13 residues. CDR3 nucleotides: TGTGCCAGCAGTTCCTACACGATCTACGAGCAGTACTTC. Translated: CASSSYTIYEQYF.

The chain employs TRBV5-8 and TRBJ2-2; D is unresolved. CDR1 is SGHTS and CDR2 is YDEGEE in the germline V gene. V was trimmed by 1 base and J by 4 bases, leaving 5 bases between them. The CDR3 covers 13 residues. This CDR3 is CASSLLTTGELFF. In nucleotides, the CDR3 is TGTGCCAGCAGCTTGCTAACCACCGGGGAGCTGTTTTTT.

This clone was counted a single time. This chain connects TRBV30 to TRBJ1-3, with 7 bases that match TRBD1. CDR3 length: 16 residues. Germline trimming cut 2 bases from V and 1 base from J; bases unmatched to any gene: 8. The germline gives CDR1 GTSNPN, CDR2 SVGIG (reference sequence). The CDR3 loop reads CAWSSPGQHSGNTIYF. The CDR3 DNA is TGTGCCTGGAGTTCGCCGGGACAGCATTCTGGAAACACCATATATTTT.

V gene TRBV7-9 combines with J gene TRBJ2-2, with a possible D match to TRBD1 (6 bases). CDR1 SEHNR and CDR2 FQNEAQ come from the germline V gene (reference sequence). Trimming removed 6 bases at V and 1 base at J, with 15 bases between. The CDR3 is 16 residues long. The CDR3 loop reads CASRSSPGQNTGELFF. The CDR3 region has the DNA TGTGCCAGCAGATCAAGCCCGGGACAGAACACCGGGGAGCTGTTTTTT.

This clone has a single count. The chain recombines TRBV4-2 with TRBJ2-3; 8 bases match TRBD1. Germline V CDR1 and CDR2: LGHNA, YNFKEQ. This CDR3 is built from 17 residues. The V gene end was trimmed by 0 bases and the J gene end by 4 bases; junction bases not matched to a gene: 9. The CDR3 DNA sequence: TGTGCCAGCAGCCAAGATTCTCTAGGACAGGGACCAGATACGCAGTATTTT. It translates to CASSQDSLGQGPDTQYF.

This chain connects TRBV30 to TRBJ1-3, with a possible D match to TRBD1 (6 bases). CDR3 length equals 15 residues. V was shortened by 3 bases and J by 3 bases, with 15 bases between the two germline ends. The germline CDR1 and CDR2 sequences are GTSNPN and SVGIG (reference sequence). CDR3 sequence: CAWSVQGSDGNTIYF. In DNA form, the CDR3 reads TGTGCCTGGAGCGTTCAGGGGAGTGATGGAAACACCATATATTTT.